The present TCR beta chain was sequenced within a study of control samples from healthy donors and cancer patients. Generated by immunoSEQ multiplex PCR, the TCRdb table keeps only in-frame clones and is missing some. The sample lists around 90,000 clones; about 85% were seen once. The CDR3 length is 15 residues. Trimming shortened V by 4 bases and J by 5 bases, and 15 bases separated the two germline ends. Germline assignment: CDR1 ENHRY and CDR2 SYGVKD. V is TRBV10-3 and J is TRBJ2-1; D may be TRBD1 (6 bases). The receptor's source is a woman in her thirties or forties in good health. The specimen sequenced was blood. CDR3 protein: CAISAGRGRDNEQFF. The DNA of the CDR3 is TGTGCCATCAGTGCTGGCAGGGGACGGGACAATGAGCAGTTCTTC.